This T cell receptor (beta chain) was sequenced for a study of blood T cell repertoires in COVID-19. Study information: The study drew acute and convalescent COVID-19 samples from the United States, Italy and Spain. PBMCs, B-cell-depleted T cells, or T cells were the source of the cDNA or gDNA that made up the material.

Trimming took off 4 bases at V and 10 bases at J, with 11 bases between the two ends. The CDR3 length is 12 residues. Germline V gives CDR1 GTSNPN, CDR2 SVGIG (reference sequence). Per the study methods: Amplification from reference gene primers served as the basis for estimated nucleated cell counts. The table came from immunoSEQ multiplex PCR; TCRdb's copy has only in-frame clones and leaves some out. Clonal size and the V and J genes are those of that table, whereas D and trimming came from the DNA. Of around 450,000 clones in the sample, around nine tenths were seen once. The chain employs TRBV30 and TRBJ1-6; D unresolved. The sample comprised peripheral blood. The TCR comes from a young woman with acute or convalescent COVID-19. CDR3 coding DNA: TGTGCCTGGAAAGCCCCCTTATCACCCCTCCACTTT. It yields the protein CAWKAPLSPLHF.